Listed below are T cell receptor beta chains from one sample, sequenced in a study of blood T cell repertoires in COVID-19. Clones were read by immunoSEQ multiplex PCR, and TCRdb kept only the in-frame ones, dropping some. The table lists under 60,000 clones, around nine tenths of them singletons, with roughly 3.6% in the top ten. The sequenced material came from peripheral blood. The receptors stem from a man aged 45-65 years with acute or convalescent COVID-19. Each CDR3 is given without its conserved first and last residue. The D gene is left open where the match is weak. The size of a clone is reported for some rows only, either as once, few or many, or as a class for expanded clones.

V,D,size,J,CDR3
TRBV11-2,TRBD2,-,TRBJ2-1,ASSLRIGGRSPYNEQF
TRBV5-6,-,-,TRBJ1-5,ASSLGLSTDQPQH
TRBV9,-,-,TRBJ2-3,ASSARLTDTQY
TRBV7-2,-,-,TRBJ1-1,ASSPQTWEKMNTEAF
TRBV19,TRBD1,-,TRBJ1-5,ASSMDRGPYQPQH
TRBV6-5,TRBD2,once,TRBJ2-1,ASSYVGLAPDNEQF
TRBV5-6,TRBD1,-,TRBJ2-5,ASSSTGGGETQY
TRBV25-1,TRBD2,-,TRBJ2-7,ASSEYSGRAYEQY
TRBV27,-,-,TRBJ1-5,ASSWRASNQPQH
TRBV27,-,-,TRBJ2-3,ASSLWGDTQY